Listed below are T cell receptor beta chains from one sample, sequenced in a study of cytomegalovirus exposure and HLA in healthy donors. This table comes from immunoSEQ multiplex PCR, and its TCRdb copy is limited to in-frame clones, with some not included. The sample yields under 60,000 clones, about nine tenths seen once. Sequenced sample: PBMCs. The receptors originated from a young woman in good health and CMV-seronegative. The CDR3 runs from the conserved cysteine through the conserved F or W. A D gene is named only where the DNA matches it firmly. Clone size appears in some rows only: once, few, many, or a class for an expanded clone.

d_call j_call clone_size v_call cdr3_nt cdr3_aa
TRBD1 TRBJ2-2 few TRBV5-1 TGCGCCAGCAGCTTGACGGGACAGGGGGCGCGGGCCGGGGAGCTGTTTTTT CASSLTGQGARAGELFF
- TRBJ2-7 - TRBV2 TGTGCCAGTGGGCGCGGGGATAGCTCCTACGAGCAGTACTTC CASGRGDSSYEQYF
- TRBJ2-5 - TRBV7-6 TGTGCCAGCAGCTTAGATTCGGGGTCTTCGTACCAAGAGACCCAGTACTTC CASSLDSGSSYQETQYF
TRBD2 TRBJ2-7 - TRBV9 TGTGCCAGCAGCGTAGAGGGACTAGCGGGAGTCGAGCAGTACTTC CASSVEGLAGVEQYF
- TRBJ2-1 - TRBV28 TGTGCCAGCAGTTTATTCGACAATGAGCAGTTCTTC CASSLFDNEQFF
- TRBJ2-3 - TRBV6-4 TGTGCCAGCAGTCTGCGGTGGCCCCCGGGCACAGATACGCAGTATTTT CASSLRWPPGTDTQYF
TRBD1 TRBJ1-2 - TRBV19 TGTGCCAGTAGTAGTAGGGGGCCGGCAGGTGGCTACACCTTC CASSSRGPAGGYTF
TRBD1 TRBJ2-7 few TRBV5-4 TGTGCCAGCAGCTTTGACAGGGGCTACGAGCAGTACTTC CASSFDRGYEQYF
TRBD2 TRBJ2-1 - TRBV9 TGTGCCAGCACCAGAACCGGGAGGGGACCCCTCGATGAGCAGTTCTTC CASTRTGRGPLDEQFF
- TRBJ1-5 few TRBV27 TGTGCCAGCAGTACCATGGACAGTAATCAGCCCCAGCATTTT CASSTMDSNQPQHF
- TRBJ1-2 - TRBV28 TGTGCCAGCAGCCACCGGGATAGATGGGGCTACACCTTC CASSHRDRWGYTF
- TRBJ2-7 - TRBV5-4 TGTGCCAGCAGCTTGGGTGGGAGACCTTCAGAGCAGTACTTC CASSLGGRPSEQYF
TRBD2 TRBJ2-7 few TRBV4-1 TGCGCCAGCAGCTCCGGGAGGGGGGAACAGTACTTC CASSSGRGEQYF
- TRBJ2-3 - TRBV27 TGTGCCAGCAGTCCCGGGTCTTACCTTGATACGCAGTATTTT CASSPGSYLDTQYF
- TRBJ1-4 - TRBV7-9 TGTGCCAGCAGTACTACCGGATTTGGGAATGAAAAACTGTTTTTT CASSTTGFGNEKLFF
- TRBJ1-2 - TRBV5-4 TGTGCCAGCAGCTTGGCACAGGGAGCCCCTGGTGGCTACACCTTC CASSLAQGAPGGYTF
TRBD1 TRBJ1-5 - TRBV18 TGTGCCAGCTCACAACAGGGGAAGGATCAGCCCCAGCATTTT CASSQQGKDQPQHF
TRBD2 TRBJ2-3 - TRBV11-2 TGTGCCAGCAGCTCCGGGACTAGCGGGAGGTACGGCACAGATACGCAGTATTTT CASSSGTSGRYGTDTQYF